A selection of T cell receptor beta chains follows, all from one sample in a study of cytomegalovirus exposure and HLA in healthy donors. The assay was immunoSEQ multiplex PCR, and TCRdb's table has in-frame clones only and misses some. The sample includes approximately 75,000 clones, 74% of them seen just once. Source material: PBMCs. The receptors derive from a woman aged 55-70 years in good health and CMV-seropositive. Both conserved end residues are part of each CDR3. A D gene is named only where the DNA matches it firmly. Some rows have no size entry. The others give once, few or many, or a class for an expanded clone.

j_gene: TRBJ1-1; v_gene: TRBV29-1; abundance: -; d_gene: -; CDR3aa: CSLTQGHTEAFF; CDR3nt: TGCAGCTTGACCCAGGGGCACACTGAAGCTTTCTTT
j_gene: TRBJ1-1; v_gene: TRBV6-5; abundance: few; d_gene: -; CDR3aa: CASSSREGWTEAFF; CDR3nt: TGTGCCAGCAGTTCGCGGGAGGGATGGACTGAAGCTTTCTTT
j_gene: TRBJ2-2; v_gene: TRBV9; abundance: -; d_gene: TRBD2; CDR3aa: CASSVSSGGTGELFF; CDR3nt: TGTGCCAGCAGCGTATCTAGCGGGGGGACCGGGGAGCTGTTTTTT
j_gene: TRBJ2-1; v_gene: TRBV6-1; abundance: -; d_gene: -; CDR3aa: CASRAGQSTTKFF; CDR3nt: TGTGCCAGCAGGGCTGGACAGAGCACGACTAAGTTCTTC
j_gene: TRBJ1-1; v_gene: TRBV6-1; abundance: once; d_gene: -; CDR3aa: CASSEAGGAGTEAFF; CDR3nt: TGTGCCAGCAGTGAGGCGGGGGGCGCGGGCACTGAAGCTTTCTTT
j_gene: TRBJ2-4; v_gene: TRBV11-2; abundance: few; d_gene: -; CDR3aa: CASSSTRARNIQYF; CDR3nt: TGTGCCAGCAGCTCGACGAGGGCGAGAAACATTCAGTACTTC
j_gene: TRBJ1-6; v_gene: TRBV5-1; abundance: -; d_gene: -; CDR3aa: CASSNRESSYNSPLHF; CDR3nt: TGCGCCAGCAGCAACAGGGAAAGCTCCTATAATTCACCCCTCCACTTT
j_gene: TRBJ1-4; v_gene: TRBV19; abundance: -; d_gene: -; CDR3aa: CASSIDFYRAYEKLFF; CDR3nt: TGTGCCAGTAGTATAGATTTTTACAGGGCCTATGAAAAACTGTTTTTT
j_gene: TRBJ2-7; v_gene: TRBV10-3; abundance: few; d_gene: -; CDR3aa: CAITQPGDKTKPKDYEQYF; CDR3nt: TGTGCCATCACTCAGCCGGGAGACAAGACTAAACCTAAAGACTACGAGCAGTACTTC
j_gene: TRBJ1-1; v_gene: TRBV7-8; abundance: -; d_gene: -; CDR3aa: CASSLEQGLNTEAFF; CDR3nt: TGTGCCAGCAGCTTAGAGCAGGGGCTGAACACTGAAGCTTTCTTT
j_gene: TRBJ1-3; v_gene: TRBV28; abundance: -; d_gene: -; CDR3aa: CASLQPGNTIYF; CDR3nt: TGTGCCAGCTTACAGCCTGGAAACACCATATATTTT
j_gene: TRBJ1-2; v_gene: TRBV25-1; abundance: -; d_gene: -; CDR3aa: CASSRERAYGYTF; CDR3nt: TGTGCCAGCAGCAGGGAACGGGCCTATGGCTACACCTTC
j_gene: TRBJ1-2; v_gene: TRBV5-1; abundance: -; d_gene: -; CDR3aa: CASSLEVAYGYTF; CDR3nt: TGCGCCAGCAGCTTGGAGGTAGCGTATGGCTACACCTTC